This TCR beta chain was captured by sequencing in a study of blood T cells in healthy people across ages (dated by TCRdb to the mid-2010s). A note on the overall study: In model experiments, template switching captured roughly one uniquely barcoded TCR beta cDNA molecule for every two T cells. To avoid experimental bias, donors of different ages were spread randomly across the sequencing lanes. Four age groups were formed from the donors: young (average 16 years), middle-aged (around 41), aged (62) and long-lived (roughly 88). The study measured age-related changes in TCR beta repertoire diversity using deep sequencing normalized with unique cDNA molecular identifiers. Using the same blood draw, the study looked at two additional independent replicas of 1 million unique cDNA reads for two donors, one aged 18 to 30 and the other aged 80 or older. Overall study outcomes, separate from this receptor: The percentage of naive T cells measured by flow cytometry correlated strongly with observed TCR beta diversity. Bulk unsorted PBMC profiling prevented conclusive comparison of naive and antigen-experienced compartments. Because donor CMV infection status was unknown, age-related changes in expanded clonotypes were potentially confounded. The long-lived group showed more naive CD4+ T cells, fewer expanded clones and increased TCR diversity than the aged group, suggesting age selection. Estimates of total diversity based on one million sequenced T cells were considered lower bounds and underestimates. As age increased, observed TCR beta diversity per million T cells dropped in a roughly linear way, and a significant reduction was already evident by age 40.

This clonotype has ten or more counts. Its target antigen remains unknown. Per-base qualities were not stored, and no clone one base away is much larger. Including cysteine and phenylalanine, the CDR3 has 14 amino acids. Just CDR3 DNA is preserved here, 42 bases in frame from base 1. The junction shows trimming of 1 base on V and 0 bases on J, plus 6 bases between the germline ends. CDR1 and CDR2 (SEHNR, FQNEAQ) derive from the germline V gene (reference sequence). Library construction relied on 5' RACE. The sequencer listed for this sample is Illumina HiSeq 2500. The second PCR ran for about 6 to 11 cycles and used a J-beta primer mix along with a sample-barcoded 5' primer. A template-switch 5' adaptor carrying 12 random nucleotides introduced a unique molecular identifier onto each TCR beta cDNA molecule. Each sample yielded at least 2.5 million CDR3-containing paired-end reads. First-strand cDNA was synthesized from all RNA with the Mint cDNA synthesis kit, primed by a TRBC-specific oligonucleotide. Following uracil-DNA glycosylase treatment, all cDNA underwent a first 18-cycle PCR with the universal primers M1SS and BC2_uni_R. For the original study's pipeline: For normalization, 1 million high-quality reads, each with a distinct molecular identifier, were randomly selected from each sample. Reads with shared molecular identifiers were discarded instead of being binned into consensus sequences. CDR3 identification, clonotype clustering and error correction used MiTCR with a Q25 quality threshold and the strictest error-elimination algorithm. Lower-bound total TCR beta diversity was estimated with a nonparametric unseen species model using Euler transformation. TCRdb itself trimmed the public reads at Q25 with fastp, ran MiXCR and retained productive beta chains. CDR3 protein duplicates are merged, each entry listing the most common genes and DNA. What appears here as the V and J calls and clone size reflects TCRdb's work, not the paper's. Across this sample there are about 1.5 million distinct CDR3 sequences, with 42% seen only once. Of the sample, around 4% is held by the ten largest clones.

The roughly 39 donors, aged about 6 to 90 years, were systemically healthy Caucasian individuals from Russia. Each donor gave roughly 9.5 milliliters of peripheral blood, collected into EDTA-treated Vacutainer tubes. Ficoll-Paque density-gradient centrifugation was used to isolate PBMCs, with at least 7 million obtained per sample. Total RNA, at least 6 micrograms per sample, was extracted from PBMCs with Trizol reagent. The percentages of naive CD45RAhigh/CD27high T cells were determined by flow cytometry on a PBMC aliquot from every donor. This receptor was taken from a woman under 30 in good health. Material: blood. The receptor chain draws on TRBV7-9 and TRBJ1-1; no D segment can be confidently identified. The sequence in DNA is TGTGCCAGCAGCTTAGTCAGCATGAACACTGAAGCTTTCTTT. This is translated as CASSLVSMNTEAFF. The full variable domain, with segments outside the CDR3 supplied by the reference TRBV7-9 and TRBJ1-1 proteins, appears as DTGVSQNPRHKITKRGQNVTFRCDPISEHNRLYWYRQTLGQGPEFLTYFQNEAQLEKSRLLSDRFSAERPKGSFSTLEIQRTEQGDSAMYLCASSLVSMNTEAFFGQGTRLTVV.